Reported below is one T cell receptor (beta chain). In the study's own analysis: Reference gene primers were amplified, and this amplification served to estimate nucleated cell counts. Sequencing used immunoSEQ multiplex PCR; TCRdb keeps in-frame clones, though not all of them. From that table come the V and J calls and clone size; the DNA was used to work out D and trimming. The sample lists under 200,000 clones; 85% were seen once. This sample is drawn from a study of blood T cell repertoires in COVID-19. Study details: T cells, B-cell-depleted T cells, or PBMCs supplied cDNA or gDNA.

The V end was cut by 8 bases, the J end by 1 base, with 14 bases between. CDR3 length equals 14 residues. The chain uses TRBV23-1 and TRBJ2-5; tentatively, D is TRBD2 (6 bases). TRBV23-1 is an open reading frame, and its role is uncertain. The TCR sequence derives from a woman older than 75 with acute or convalescent COVID-19. The sample consisted of peripheral blood. The CDR3 region has the DNA TGCGCCAGCGTAGCGCGGGACCTCCAAGAGACCCAGTACTTC. It is translated as CASVARDLQETQYF.